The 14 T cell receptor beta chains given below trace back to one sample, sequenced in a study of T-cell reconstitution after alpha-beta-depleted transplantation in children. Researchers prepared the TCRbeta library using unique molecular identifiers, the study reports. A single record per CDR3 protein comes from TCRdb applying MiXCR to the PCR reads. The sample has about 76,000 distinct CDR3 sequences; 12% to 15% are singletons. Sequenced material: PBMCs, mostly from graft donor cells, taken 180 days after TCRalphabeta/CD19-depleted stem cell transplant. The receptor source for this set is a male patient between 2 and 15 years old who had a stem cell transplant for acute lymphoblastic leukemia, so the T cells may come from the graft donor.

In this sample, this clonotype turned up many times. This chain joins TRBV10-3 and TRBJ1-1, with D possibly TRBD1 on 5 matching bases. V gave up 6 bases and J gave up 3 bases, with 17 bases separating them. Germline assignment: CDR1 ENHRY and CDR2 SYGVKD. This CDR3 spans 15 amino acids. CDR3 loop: CAIRIQGPPDTEAFF. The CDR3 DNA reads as TGTGCCATCAGGATCCAGGGACCCCCAGACACTGAAGCTTTCTTT.

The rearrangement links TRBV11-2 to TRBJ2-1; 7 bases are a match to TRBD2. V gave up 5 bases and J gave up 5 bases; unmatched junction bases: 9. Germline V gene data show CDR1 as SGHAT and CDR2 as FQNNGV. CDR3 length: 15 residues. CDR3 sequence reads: CASSDLKRGHNEQFF. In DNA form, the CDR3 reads TGTGCCAGCAGCGACTTGAAGCGGGGCCACAATGAGCAGTTCTTC.

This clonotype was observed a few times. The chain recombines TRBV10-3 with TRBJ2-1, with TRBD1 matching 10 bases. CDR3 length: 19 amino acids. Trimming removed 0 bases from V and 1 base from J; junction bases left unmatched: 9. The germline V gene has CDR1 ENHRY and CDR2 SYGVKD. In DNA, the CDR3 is TGTGCCATCAGTGAGTCGGACAGGGGGAGGGTTAGGTCCTACAATGAGCAGTTCTTC. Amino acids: CAISESDRGRVRSYNEQFF.

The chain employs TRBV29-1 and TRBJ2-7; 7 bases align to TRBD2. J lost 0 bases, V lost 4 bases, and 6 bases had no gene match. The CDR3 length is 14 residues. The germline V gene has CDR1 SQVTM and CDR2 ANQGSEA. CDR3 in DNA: TGCAGCGTTGTGCGGGGCGGGGGCTCCTACGAGCAGTACTTC. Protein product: CSVVRGGGSYEQYF.

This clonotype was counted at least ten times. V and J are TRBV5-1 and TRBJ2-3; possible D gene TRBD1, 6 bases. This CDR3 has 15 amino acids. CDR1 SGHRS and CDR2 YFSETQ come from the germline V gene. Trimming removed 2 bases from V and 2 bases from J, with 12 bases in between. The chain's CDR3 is CASSLGRGDTDTQYF. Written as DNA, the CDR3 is TGCGCCAGCAGCTTAGGCAGGGGTGACACAGATACGCAGTATTTT.

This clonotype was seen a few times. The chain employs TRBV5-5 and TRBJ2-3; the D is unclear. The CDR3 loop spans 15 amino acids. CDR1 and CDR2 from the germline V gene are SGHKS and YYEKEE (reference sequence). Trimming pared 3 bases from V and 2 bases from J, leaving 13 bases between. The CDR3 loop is CASSSARHLTDTQYF. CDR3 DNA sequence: TGTGCCAGCAGCTCTGCTCGACACCTCACAGATACGCAGTATTTT.

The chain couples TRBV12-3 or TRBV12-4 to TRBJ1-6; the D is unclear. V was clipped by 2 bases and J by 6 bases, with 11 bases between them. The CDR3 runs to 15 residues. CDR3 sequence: CASSLRRQVNSPLHF. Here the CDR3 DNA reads TGTGCCAGCAGTTTAAGACGGCAGGTTAATTCACCCCTCCACTTT.

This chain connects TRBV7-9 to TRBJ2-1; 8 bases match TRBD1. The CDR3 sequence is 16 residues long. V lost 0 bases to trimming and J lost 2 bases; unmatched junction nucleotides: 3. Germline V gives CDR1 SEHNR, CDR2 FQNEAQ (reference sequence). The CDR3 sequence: CASSLAQGQAYNEQFF. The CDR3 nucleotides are TGTGCCAGCAGCTTAGCGCAGGGACAGGCCTACAATGAGCAGTTCTTC.

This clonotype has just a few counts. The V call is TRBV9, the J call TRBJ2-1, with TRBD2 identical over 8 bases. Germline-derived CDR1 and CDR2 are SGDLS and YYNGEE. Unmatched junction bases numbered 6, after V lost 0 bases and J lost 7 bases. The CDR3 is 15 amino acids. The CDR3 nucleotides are TGTGCCAGCAGCGTAGTAGCGGGGAATTTAAATGAGCAGTTCTTC. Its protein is CASSVVAGNLNEQFF.

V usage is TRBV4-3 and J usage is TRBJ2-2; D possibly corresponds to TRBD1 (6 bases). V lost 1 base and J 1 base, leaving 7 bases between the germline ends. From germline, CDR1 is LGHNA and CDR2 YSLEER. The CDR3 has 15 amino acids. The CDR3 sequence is CASSQADRNTGELFF. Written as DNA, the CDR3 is TGCGCCAGCAGCCAAGCGGACAGGAACACCGGGGAGCTGTTTTTT.

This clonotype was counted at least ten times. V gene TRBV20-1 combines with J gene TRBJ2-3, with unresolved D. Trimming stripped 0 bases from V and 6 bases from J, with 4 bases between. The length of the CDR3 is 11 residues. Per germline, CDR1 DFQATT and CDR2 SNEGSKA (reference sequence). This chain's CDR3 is CSARDLDTQYF. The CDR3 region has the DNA TGCAGTGCTAGAGACCTGGATACGCAGTATTTT.

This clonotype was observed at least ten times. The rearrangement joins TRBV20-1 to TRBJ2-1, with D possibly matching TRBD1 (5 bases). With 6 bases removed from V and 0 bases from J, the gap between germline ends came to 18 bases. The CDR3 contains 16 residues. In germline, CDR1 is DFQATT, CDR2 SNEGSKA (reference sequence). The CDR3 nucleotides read TGCAGTGCCGTTGACAGAGGCAGTAGCTCCTACAATGAGCAGTTCTTC. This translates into CSAVDRGSSSYNEQFF.

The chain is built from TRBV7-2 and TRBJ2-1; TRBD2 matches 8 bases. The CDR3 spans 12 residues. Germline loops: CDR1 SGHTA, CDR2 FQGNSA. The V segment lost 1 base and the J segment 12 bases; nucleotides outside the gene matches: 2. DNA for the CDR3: TGTGCCAGCAGCTTAGAGGCGGGGGGGCAGTTCTTC. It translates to CASSLEAGGQFF.

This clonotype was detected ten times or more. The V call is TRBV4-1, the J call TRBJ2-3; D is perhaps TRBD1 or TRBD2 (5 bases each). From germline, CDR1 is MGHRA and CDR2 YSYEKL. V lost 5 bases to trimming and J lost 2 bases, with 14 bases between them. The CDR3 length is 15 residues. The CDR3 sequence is CASSSSGRITDTQYF. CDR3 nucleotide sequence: TGCGCCAGCAGCTCCTCGGGACGGATCACAGATACGCAGTATTTT.